This T cell receptor (beta chain) stems from a study of blood T cell repertoires in COVID-19 (dated by TCRdb to the early 2020s). Background on the whole study: The collaborator samples originated in the United States, Italy and Spain and spanned the acute and convalescent phases of COVID-19. Subjects who had been exposed to COVID-19, were actively infected with it, or had recovered from it provided the deeply sampled blood TCRbeta repertoires that made up the dataset. The prospective study material was composed of cDNA or gDNA derived from T cells, B-cell-depleted T cells, or PBMCs. The samples were drawn from two sources: the first 160 participants of the ongoing ImmuneRACE study, and 1,254 subjects contributed by 6 global collaborators. Nearly every sample came with metadata listing a de-identified subject ID, COVID-19 status, age in years and sex. The repertoires were released in a freely available public database meant as a resource for research on the immune response to SARS-CoV-2. Where available, HLA class I and class II types were obtained from metadata supplied by the sample provider rather than from assay-based typing. What the authors observed across the whole study: Clinical and demographic metadata were provided uncurated, with the amount varying by source and participant.

Germline trimming amounts to 4 bases on V and 2 bases on J, with 7 as the count of junction bases outside the gene matches. The germline V gene (reference sequence) provides CDR1 LGHDT and CDR2 YNNKEL. The CDR3 spans 16 residues, from the cysteine through the phenylalanine. CDR3 DNA only is kept here, 48 bases in frame from base 1. One collaborating source in Seattle enrolled patients while the patients were actively infected and followed the patients over time throughout the course of disease. Collaborating institutions collected whole blood in K2EDTA tubes following their own protocols. Collaborator samples were shipped for TCRbeta analysis as frozen whole blood, isolated PBMCs, or DNA extracted from either sample type. Regarding this clone: Its cognate antigen has yet to be identified. Per-base quality was not reported, and no clone a single base away is much larger than it.

TCRbeta CDR3 regions were amplified from genomic DNA by means of the immunoSEQ Assay, a bias-controlled multiplex PCR. Regarding the original processing steps: The number of nucleated cells in each sample was estimated from the amplification of reference gene primers within the assay. To quantify the absolute abundance of each unique TCRbeta CDR3 rearrangement, sequence reads were collapsed and filtered. For each sample, productive Simpson clonality was calculated as the square root of Simpson's diversity index across productive rearrangements. TCRdb retrieved this table from immuneACCESS and kept in-frame rearrangements only. Not all clones are present; in checked studies, unresolved V genes account for under half, and no reason is known for the remainder. Clone size and the V and J calls come from that table; the DNA yielded D and trimming. The sample contains about 360,000 clones, 86% of them found a single time. Of the sample, roughly 7.2% falls within the top ten clones.

Recombination linked TRBV3-1 (or the pseudogene TRBV3-2) to TRBJ1-3, and TRBD1 matches 8 of the central bases. The sequenced material came from peripheral blood. The sequence was collected from a woman aged 55-70 years with COVID-19, enrolled during active disease. The CDR3 region: CASSPIKQGAGNTIYF. The nucleotide sequence reads TGTGCCAGCAGCCCTATAAAACAGGGGGCTGGAAACACCATATATTTT.